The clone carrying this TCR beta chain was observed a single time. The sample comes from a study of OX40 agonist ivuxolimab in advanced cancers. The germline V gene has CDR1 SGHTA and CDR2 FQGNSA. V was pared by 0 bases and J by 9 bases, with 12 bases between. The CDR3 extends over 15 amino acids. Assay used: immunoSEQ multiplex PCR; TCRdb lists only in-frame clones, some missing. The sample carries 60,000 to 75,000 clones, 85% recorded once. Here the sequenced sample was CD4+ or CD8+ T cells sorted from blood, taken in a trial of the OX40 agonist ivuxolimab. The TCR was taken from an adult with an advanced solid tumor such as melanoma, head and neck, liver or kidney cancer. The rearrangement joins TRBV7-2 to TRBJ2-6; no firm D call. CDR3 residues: CASSLAGLGGNVLTF. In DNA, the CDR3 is TGTGCCAGCAGCTTAGCAGGGTTAGGTGGCAACGTCCTGACTTTC.